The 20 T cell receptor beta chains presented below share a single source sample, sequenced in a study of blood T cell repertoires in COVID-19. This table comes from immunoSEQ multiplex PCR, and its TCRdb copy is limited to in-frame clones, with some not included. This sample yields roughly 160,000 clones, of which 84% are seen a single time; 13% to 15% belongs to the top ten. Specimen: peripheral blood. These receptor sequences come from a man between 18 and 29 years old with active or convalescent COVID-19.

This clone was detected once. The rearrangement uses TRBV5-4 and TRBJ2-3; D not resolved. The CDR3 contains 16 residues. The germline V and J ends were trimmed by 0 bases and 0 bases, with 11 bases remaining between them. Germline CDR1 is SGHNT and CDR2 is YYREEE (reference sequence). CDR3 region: CASSLGSSVSTDTQYF. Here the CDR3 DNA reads TGTGCCAGCAGCTTGGGATCCAGTGTTAGCACAGATACGCAGTATTTT.

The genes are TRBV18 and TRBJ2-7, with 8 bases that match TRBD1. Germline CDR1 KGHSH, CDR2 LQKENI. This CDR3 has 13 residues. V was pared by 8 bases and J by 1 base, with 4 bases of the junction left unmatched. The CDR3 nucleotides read TGTGCCAGCGGACAGGGCCCTTCCTACGAGCAGTACTTC. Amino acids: CASGQGPSYEQYF.

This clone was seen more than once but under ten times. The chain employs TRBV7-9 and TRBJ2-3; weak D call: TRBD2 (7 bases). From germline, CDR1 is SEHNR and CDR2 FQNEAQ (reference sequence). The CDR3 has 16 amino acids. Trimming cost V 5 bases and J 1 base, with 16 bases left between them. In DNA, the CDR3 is TGTGCCAGCAGCGCTTATCCGGGGGGCGGCACAGATACGCAGTATTTT. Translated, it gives CASSAYPGGGTDTQYF.

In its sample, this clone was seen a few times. CDR3 region: CASGPRGTSTDTQYF. In DNA, the CDR3 is TGTGCTAGTGGTCCTAGGGGTACTAGCACAGATACGCAGTATTTT. The chain is built from TRBV12-5 and TRBJ2-3; TRBD1 might be the D (5 bases). The CDR3 contains 15 residues. Trimming stripped 5 bases from V and 0 bases from J, with 12 bases between. Per the germline V gene, CDR1 is LGHNT and CDR2 is FRNRAP.

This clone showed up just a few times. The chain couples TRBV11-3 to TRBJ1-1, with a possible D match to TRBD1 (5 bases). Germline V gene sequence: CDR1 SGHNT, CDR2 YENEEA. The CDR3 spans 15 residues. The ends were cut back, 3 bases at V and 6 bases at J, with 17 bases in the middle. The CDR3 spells CASSFQGSKKAEAFF. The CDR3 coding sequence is TGTGCCAGCAGCTTCCAGGGTTCTAAAAAGGCTGAAGCTTTCTTT.

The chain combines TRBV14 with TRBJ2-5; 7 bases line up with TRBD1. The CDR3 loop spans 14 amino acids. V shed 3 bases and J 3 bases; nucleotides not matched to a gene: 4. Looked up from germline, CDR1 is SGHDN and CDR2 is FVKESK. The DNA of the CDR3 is TGTGCCAGCAGCCACCTAGGACAGGAAGAGACCCAGTACTTC. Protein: CASSHLGQEETQYF.

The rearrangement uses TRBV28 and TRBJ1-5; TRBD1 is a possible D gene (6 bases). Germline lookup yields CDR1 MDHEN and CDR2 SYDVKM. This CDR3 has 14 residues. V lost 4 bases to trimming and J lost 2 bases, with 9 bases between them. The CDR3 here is CASSSPGGNQPQHF. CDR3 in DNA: TGTGCCAGCAGTTCCCCAGGGGGCAATCAGCCCCAGCATTTT.

The DNA of the CDR3 is TGTGCCAGCAGGAGGACGGGCAGCCAAGTTCGTGGGAGGGGGAAGAATGAGCAGTTCTTC. Translating it yields CASRRTGSQVRGRGKNEQFF. The genes are TRBV4-2 and TRBJ2-1, with a weak D call TRBD2 (7 bases). CDR3 size: 20 residues. V was pared by 6 bases and J by 7 bases, with 34 bases between. Germline CDR1 reads LGHNA; CDR2 reads YNFKEQ.

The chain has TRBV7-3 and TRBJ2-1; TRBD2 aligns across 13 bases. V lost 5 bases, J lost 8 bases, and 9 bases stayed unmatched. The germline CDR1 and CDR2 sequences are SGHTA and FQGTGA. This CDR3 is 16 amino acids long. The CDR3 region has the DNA TGTGCCAGCAGCCACCCCGGGACTAGCGGGATATATGAGCAGTTCTTC. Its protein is CASSHPGTSGIYEQFF.

CDR3 protein: CASSIKQGSMVGYTF. The CDR3, as DNA: TGTGCCAGTAGTATTAAACAGGGATCTATGGTTGGCTACACCTTC. The rearrangement uses TRBV19 and TRBJ1-2; possibly TRBD1 for D (6 bases). The CDR3 totals 15 residues. Trimming removed 3 bases at V and 7 bases at J, with 18 bases between. Germline V gene data show CDR1 as LNHDA and CDR2 as SQIVND (reference sequence).

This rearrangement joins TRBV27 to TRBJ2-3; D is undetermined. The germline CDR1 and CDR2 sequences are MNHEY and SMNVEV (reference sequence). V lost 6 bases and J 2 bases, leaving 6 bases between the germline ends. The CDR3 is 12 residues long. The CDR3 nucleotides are TGTGCCAGCAGCCAAAACACAGATACGCAGTATTTT. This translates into CASSQNTDTQYF.

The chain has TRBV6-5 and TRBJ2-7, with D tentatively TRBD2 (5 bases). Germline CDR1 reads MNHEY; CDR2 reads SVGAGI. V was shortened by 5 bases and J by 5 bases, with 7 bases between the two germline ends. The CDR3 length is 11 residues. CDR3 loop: CASSTSHEQYF. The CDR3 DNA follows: TGTGCCAGCAGTACTAGTCACGAGCAGTACTTC.

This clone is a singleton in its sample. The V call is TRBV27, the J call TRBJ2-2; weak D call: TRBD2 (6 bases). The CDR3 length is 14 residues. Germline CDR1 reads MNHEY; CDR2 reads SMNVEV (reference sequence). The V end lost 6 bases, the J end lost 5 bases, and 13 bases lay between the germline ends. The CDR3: CASSKGRSTGELFF. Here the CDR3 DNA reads TGTGCCAGCAGCAAAGGGAGGTCAACCGGGGAGCTGTTTTTT.

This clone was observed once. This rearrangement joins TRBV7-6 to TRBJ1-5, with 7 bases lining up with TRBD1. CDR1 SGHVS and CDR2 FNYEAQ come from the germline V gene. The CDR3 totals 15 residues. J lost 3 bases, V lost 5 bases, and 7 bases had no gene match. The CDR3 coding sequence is TGTGCCAGCAGCCCGGAGGACAGGACCAATCAGCCCCAGCATTTT. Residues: CASSPEDRTNQPQHF.

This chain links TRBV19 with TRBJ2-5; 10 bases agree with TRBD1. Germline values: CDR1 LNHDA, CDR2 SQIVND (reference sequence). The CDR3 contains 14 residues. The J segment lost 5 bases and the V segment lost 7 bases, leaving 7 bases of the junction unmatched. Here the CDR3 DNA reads TGTGCCAGTACGGGGGACAGGGGTAGGGAGACCCAGTACTTC. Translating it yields CASTGDRGRETQYF.

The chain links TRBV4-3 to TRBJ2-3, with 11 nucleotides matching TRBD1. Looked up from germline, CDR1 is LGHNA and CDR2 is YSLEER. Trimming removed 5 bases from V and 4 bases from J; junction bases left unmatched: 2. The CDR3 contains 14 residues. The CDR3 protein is CASSEGQGADTQYF. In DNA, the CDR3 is TGCGCCAGCAGCGAGGGACAGGGGGCAGATACGCAGTATTTT.

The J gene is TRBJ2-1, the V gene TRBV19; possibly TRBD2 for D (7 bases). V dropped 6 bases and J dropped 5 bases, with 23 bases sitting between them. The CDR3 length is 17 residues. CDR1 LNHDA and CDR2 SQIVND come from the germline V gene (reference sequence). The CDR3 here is CASRTGLVRPFDNEQFF. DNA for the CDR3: TGTGCCAGTAGGACAGGACTAGTTAGGCCCTTCGACAATGAGCAGTTCTTC. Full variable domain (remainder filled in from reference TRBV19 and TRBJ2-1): DGGITQSPKYLFRKEGQNVTLSCEQNLNHDAMYWYRQDPGQGLRLIYYSQIVNDFQKGDIAEGYSVSREKKESFPLTVTSAQKNPTAFYLCASRTGLVRPFDNEQFFGPGTRLTVL.

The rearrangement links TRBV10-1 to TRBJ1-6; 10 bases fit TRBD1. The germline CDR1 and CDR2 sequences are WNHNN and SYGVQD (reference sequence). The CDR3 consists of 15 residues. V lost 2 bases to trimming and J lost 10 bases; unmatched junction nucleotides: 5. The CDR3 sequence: CASSEEGQGKSPLHF. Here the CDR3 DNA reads TGCGCCAGCAGTGAGGAGGGACAGGGGAAATCACCCCTCCACTTT.

The CDR3 sequence is CASSSPGGATGELFF. The CDR3, as DNA: TGTGCCAGCAGTTCCCCCGGGGGGGCTACCGGGGAGCTGTTTTTT. The chain is built from TRBV6-5 and TRBJ2-2, with TRBD2 identical over 8 bases. Per germline, CDR1 MNHEY and CDR2 SVGAGI. CDR3 length equals 15 residues. Germline trimming cut 4 bases from V and 5 bases from J; bases unmatched to any gene: 6.

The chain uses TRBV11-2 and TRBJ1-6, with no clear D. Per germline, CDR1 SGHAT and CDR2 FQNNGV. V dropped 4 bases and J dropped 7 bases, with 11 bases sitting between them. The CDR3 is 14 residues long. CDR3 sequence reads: CASSSDSSNSPLHF. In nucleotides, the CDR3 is TGTGCCAGCAGCTCGGACTCTAGCAATTCACCCCTCCACTTT.